What follows are 11 T cell receptor beta chains derived from one specimen sequenced in a study of T cell repertoires in cytomegalovirus infection. MiXCR, run by TCRdb on the reads, gives a single entry per CDR3 protein. The profile covers approximately 100,000 distinct CDR3 sequences, with roughly a quarter appearing a single time and around 42% taken by the ten largest. Sequencing was carried out using CD8+ T cells from PBMCs. The receptors stem from a human donor in good health (CMV status not recorded). Some clones in this sample may be carry-over from other donors' samples.

This chain uses TRBV20-1 with TRBJ2-2; the match to TRBD2 covers 10 bases. This CDR3 contains 15 residues. Germline V gene data show CDR1 as DFQATT and CDR2 as SNEGSKA (reference sequence). Trimming removed 2 bases from V and 4 bases from J; junction bases left unmatched: 4. Written as DNA, the CDR3 is TGCAGTGCTAGATTTCCTAGCGGGAGCACCGGGGAGCTGTTTTTT. Translated: CSARFPSGSTGELFF.

Ten or more counts support this clonotype. V is TRBV7-6 and J is TRBJ2-1; TRBD2 matches 10 bases. J lost 4 bases, V lost 1 base, and 13 bases had no gene match. Germline CDR1 and CDR2: SGHVS and FNYEAQ. This CDR3 region has 19 residues. CDR3 sequence: CASSLGGSGRSTLYNEQFF. CDR3 sequence (DNA): TGTGCCAGCAGCTTAGGGGGTAGCGGGAGGTCCACCCTATACAATGAGCAGTTCTTC. Complete variable domain (other parts from reference TRBV7-6 and TRBJ2-1): GAGVSQSPRYKVTKRGQDVALRCDPISGHVSLYWYRQALGQGPEFLTYFNYEAQQDKSGLPNDRFSAERPEGSISTLTIQRTEQRDSAMYRCASSLGGSGRSTLYNEQFFGPGTRLTVL.

This clonotype showed up just once. The genes are TRBV27 and TRBJ2-7; the match to TRBD2 covers 7 bases. This CDR3 has 14 residues. With V trimmed by 4 bases and J by 3 bases, 6 bases remained unmatched. Germline lookup yields CDR1 MNHEY and CDR2 SMNVEV (reference sequence). CDR3 loop: CASSWAGAIYEQYF. As DNA, the CDR3 is TGTGCCAGCAGTTGGGCGGGAGCCATCTACGAGCAGTACTTC.

There are many counts of this clonotype. The chain couples TRBV12-3 or TRBV12-4 to TRBJ1-2; unclear D gene. The V end was cut by 2 bases, the J end by 7 bases, with 5 bases between. The CDR3 contains 11 residues. CDR3: CASSLPGGYTF. The CDR3 DNA is TGTGCCAGCAGTTTACCGGGTGGCTACACCTTC.

The rearrangement links TRBV11-2 to TRBJ2-1, with 12 nucleotides matching TRBD1. From germline, CDR1 is SGHAT and CDR2 FQNNGV. The J segment lost 7 bases and the V segment lost 3 bases, leaving 4 bases of the junction unmatched. The CDR3 has 15 amino acids. CDR3 residues: CASSLRDRGLNEQFF. CDR3 coding DNA: TGTGCCAGCAGCTTGAGGGACAGGGGGCTGAATGAGCAGTTCTTC.

This clonotype was detected a few times. The rearrangement joins TRBV7-2 to TRBJ1-2; D unresolved. V lost 6 bases and J 5 bases, leaving 16 bases between the germline ends. The CDR3 length is 14 residues. Germline loops: CDR1 SGHTA, CDR2 FQGNSA. The DNA of the CDR3 is TGTGCCAGCAGTCCATTGGACTTGGGTTATGGCTACACCTTC. Translating gives CASSPLDLGYGYTF. The variable domain in full, completed from reference TRBV7-2 and TRBJ1-2, reads GAGVSQSPSNKVTEKGKDVELRCDPISGHTALYWYRQSLGQGLEFLIYFQGNSAPDKSGLPSDRFSAERTGGSVSTLTIQRTQQEDSAVYLCASSPLDLGYGYTFGSGTRLTVV.

This clonotype has a handful of counts. The chain joins TRBV9 to TRBJ1-2; a weak D match, TRBD1 (5 bases). Between the trimmed V and J ends, which lost 0 bases and 4 bases, there was a span of 16 bases. Germline V lookup: CDR1 SGDLS, CDR2 YYNGEE. There are 16 residues in the CDR3. CDR3 DNA sequence: TGTGCCAGCAGCGTAGATGATGGGGCCTGGAGCTATGGCTACACCTTC. Protein product: CASSVDDGAWSYGYTF.

This clonotype was recorded once. The gene calls are TRBV5-1 and TRBJ2-1; 10 nucleotides match TRBD2. The CDR3 contains 16 residues. V dropped 0 bases and J dropped 5; count of bases not matched to a gene: 5. The V gene's germline CDR1 is SGHRS and CDR2 YFSETQ. CDR3 in DNA: TGCGCCAGCAGCTTGGGTAGCGGGGGGAGTCACAATGAGCAGTTCTTC. Protein: CASSLGSGGSHNEQFF.

V usage is TRBV7-9 and J usage is TRBJ2-2; 8 bases map to TRBD1. Trimming at V came to 6 bases and at J to 3 bases, leaving 9 bases not matched to a gene. The CDR3 consists of 16 residues. Germline loops: CDR1 SEHNR, CDR2 FQNEAQ (reference sequence). CDR3 sequence: CASSPPGTGDTGELFF. The DNA of the CDR3 is TGTGCCAGCAGTCCCCCAGGGACAGGAGACACCGGGGAGCTGTTTTTT.

Here the CDR3 DNA reads TGCAGTGCTCGCCCGGAGGGGACAGGGTACGAGCAGTACTTC. Protein: CSARPEGTGYEQYF. V and J are TRBV20-1 and TRBJ2-7; the match to TRBD1 covers 9 bases. The CDR3 extends over 14 amino acids. Germline V CDR1 and CDR2: DFQATT, SNEGSKA (reference sequence). Trimming took 5 bases from V and 4 from J; bases not matched to a gene: 9.

The table lists this clonotype with a few counts. V and J are TRBV29-1 and TRBJ1-1; TRBD1 might be the D (6 bases). Germline CDR1 and CDR2: SQVTM and ANQGSEA. V was cut by 0 bases and J by 4 bases, with 18 bases left in between. The CDR3 loop spans 16 amino acids. The CDR3 region has the DNA TGCAGCGTTGAAGATAGAGGGACAATGAGGGGCACTGAAGCTTTCTTT. It encodes CSVEDRGTMRGTEAFF.